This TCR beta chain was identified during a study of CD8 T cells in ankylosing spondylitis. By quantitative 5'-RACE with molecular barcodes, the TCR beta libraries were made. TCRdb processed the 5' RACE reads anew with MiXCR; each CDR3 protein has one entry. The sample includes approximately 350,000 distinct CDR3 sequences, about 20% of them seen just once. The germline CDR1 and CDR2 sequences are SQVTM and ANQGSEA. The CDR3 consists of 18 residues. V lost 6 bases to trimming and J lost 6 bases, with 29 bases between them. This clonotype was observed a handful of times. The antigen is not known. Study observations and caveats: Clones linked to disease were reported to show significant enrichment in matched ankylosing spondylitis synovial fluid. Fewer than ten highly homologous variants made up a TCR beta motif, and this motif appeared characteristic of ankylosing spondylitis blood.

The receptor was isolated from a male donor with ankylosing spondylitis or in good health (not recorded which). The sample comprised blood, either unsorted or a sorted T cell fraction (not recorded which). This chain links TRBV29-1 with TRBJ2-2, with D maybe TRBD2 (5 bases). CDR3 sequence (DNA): TGCAGCGTCGTATACCCCCCCTCTAGCCTGGAGGTTTCCGGGGAGCTGTTTTTT. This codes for CSVVYPPSSLEVSGELFF.